What follows are 7 T cell receptor beta chains derived from one specimen sequenced in a study of T cells in Graves' hyperthyroidism and ophthalmopathy. RNA transcripts yielded amplified TCR beta CDR3 regions. First-round RT-PCR with HTBI primers amplified the TCR CDR3 region. Via MiXCR, TCRdb re-called the multiplex PCR reads, giving one row per CDR3 protein. The sample lists hundreds of thousands of distinct CDR3 sequences; 15% to 20% were seen once. Sequencing used blood. Source of these receptors: a woman aged 25-40 years with Graves' hyperthyroidism.

The CDR3 coding sequence is TGTGCCAGTAGTATTTGGACAGGGAACGAGCAGTACTTC. It specifies CASSIWTGNEQYF. This rearrangement joins TRBV19 to TRBJ2-7; 8 nucleotides match TRBD1. The ends lost 3 bases at V and 5 bases at J; junction bases unmatched: 3. The length of the CDR3 is 13 residues. CDR1 and CDR2 (germline): LNHDA, SQIVND (reference sequence).

This clonotype was found many times. The chain is built from TRBV20-1 and TRBJ1-6; D possibly corresponds to TRBD1 (5 bases). CDR3 length equals 13 residues. The germline V and J ends were trimmed by 2 bases and 9 bases, with 11 bases remaining between them. The germline V gene has CDR1 DFQATT and CDR2 SNEGSKA (reference sequence). CDR3 sequence: CSARTDTASPLHF. The CDR3 DNA reads as TGCAGTGCTAGAACGGACACAGCTTCACCCCTCCACTTT.

This clonotype was seen only a few times. The rearrangement links TRBV5-6 to TRBJ2-7; tentative D call: TRBD1 (6 bases). The CDR3 has 14 amino acids. The germline V gene has CDR1 SGHDT and CDR2 YYEEEE. The V and J ends lost 3 bases and 4 bases respectively, with 14 bases between them. The CDR3 spells CASSYGTPQYEQYF. CDR3 nucleotides: TGTGCCAGCAGCTACGGGACACCCCAATACGAGCAGTACTTC.

A remark on this clonotype: This may be a read error, as it is one base from a much larger clone. CDR3 region: CTSSFPGYPYGYTF. In DNA, the CDR3 is TGTACCAGCAGTTTCCCAGGGTACCCCTATGGCTACACCTTC. The V call is TRBV28, the J call TRBJ1-2; tentative D call: TRBD1 (5 bases). CDR3 length: 14 residues. Germline CDR1 reads MDHEN; CDR2 reads SYDVKM.

The genes are TRBV19 and TRBJ2-6, with D perhaps matching TRBD1 (5 bases). The CDR3 is made up of 17 amino acids. Per the germline V gene, CDR1 is LNHDA and CDR2 is SQIVND (reference sequence). The ends were cut back, 6 bases at V and 4 bases at J, with 19 bases in the middle. This chain's CDR3 is CASSRGSGSVGANVLTF. The CDR3 DNA follows: TGTGCCAGTAGCCGCGGTTCAGGGTCGGTAGGGGCCAACGTCCTGACTTTC.

This chain connects TRBV7-8 to TRBJ1-1, with D perhaps TRBD1 (6 bases). The germline V gene encodes CDR1 SGHVS and CDR2 FQNEAQ. CDR3 length: 14 amino acids. Between the trimmed V and J ends, which lost 5 bases and 2 bases, there was a span of 12 bases. The CDR3 nucleotides are TGTGCCAGCAGCAATCAGGGGATCAACACTGAAGCTTTCTTT. It is translated as CASSNQGINTEAFF.

This clonotype was seen repeatedly, ten times or more. This chain joins TRBV19 and TRBJ1-6; D not certain. Germline lookup yields CDR1 LNHDA and CDR2 SQIVND (reference sequence). The CDR3 has 13 amino acids. Trimming cost V 5 bases and J 6 bases, with 8 bases left between them. In nucleotides, the CDR3 is TGTGCCAGTAGTTTGTGGACTAATTCACCCCTCCACTTT. Protein product: CASSLWTNSPLHF.